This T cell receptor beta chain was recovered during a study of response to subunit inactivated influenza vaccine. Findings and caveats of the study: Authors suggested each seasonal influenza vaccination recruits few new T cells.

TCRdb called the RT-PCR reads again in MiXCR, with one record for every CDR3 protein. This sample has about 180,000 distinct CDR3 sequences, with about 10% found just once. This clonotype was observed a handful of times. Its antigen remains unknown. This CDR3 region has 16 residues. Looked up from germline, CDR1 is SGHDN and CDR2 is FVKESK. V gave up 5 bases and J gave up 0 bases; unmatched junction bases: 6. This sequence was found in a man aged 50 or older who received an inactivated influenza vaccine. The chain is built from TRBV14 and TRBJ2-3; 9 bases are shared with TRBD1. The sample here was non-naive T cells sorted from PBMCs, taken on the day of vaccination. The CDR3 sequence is CASSTLTGGSTDTQYF. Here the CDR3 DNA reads TGTGCCAGCAGCACCCTGACAGGGGGTAGCACAGATACGCAGTATTTT.